This is a list of T cell receptor beta chains from one sample in a study of blood T cell repertoires in COVID-19. Sequencing was performed with immunoSEQ multiplex PCR; in TCRdb, only in-frame clones are kept and a portion is missing. Here the sample spans 150,000 to 200,000 clones, about 85% being singletons. The sample taken for sequencing was peripheral blood. The receptors shown here come from a man in his 70s with active or convalescent COVID-19. Each CDR3 is given with its conserved first and last residue. Each record gives: V gene, clone size, D gene, J gene, CDR3 protein, CDR3 DNA. A D gene is named only where the DNA matches it firmly. Not every row has a clone size; where given, it reads once, few, many or a size class.

v_call: TRBV7-2; clone_size: -; d_call: TRBD1; j_call: TRBJ2-1; cdr3_aa: CASSLAVQGYNEQFF; cdr3_nt: TGTGCCAGCAGCTTAGCAGTACAGGGGTATAATGAGCAGTTCTTC
v_call: TRBV19; clone_size: -; d_call: TRBD2; j_call: TRBJ2-5; cdr3_aa: CASSIFSGPEETQYF; cdr3_nt: TGTGCCAGTAGTATATTTAGCGGGCCTGAAGAGACCCAGTACTTC
v_call: TRBV5-1; clone_size: -; d_call: -; j_call: TRBJ2-4; cdr3_aa: CASSLRPRGAKNIQYF; cdr3_nt: TGCGCCAGCAGCCTTAGGCCGAGAGGGGCCAAAAACATTCAGTACTTC
v_call: TRBV29-1; clone_size: -; d_call: TRBD1; j_call: TRBJ1-1; cdr3_aa: CSVSGGQGGTEAFF; cdr3_nt: TGCAGCGTTAGCGGGGGACAGGGAGGCACTGAAGCTTTCTTT
v_call: TRBV28; clone_size: -; d_call: -; j_call: TRBJ1-4; cdr3_aa: CASSIGVREKLFF; cdr3_nt: TGTGCCAGCAGTATAGGGGTTAGGGAAAAACTGTTTTTT
v_call: TRBV7-8; clone_size: -; d_call: -; j_call: TRBJ2-5; cdr3_aa: CASSSDQVPETQYF; cdr3_nt: TGTGCCAGCAGCTCCGATCAGGTTCCAGAGACCCAGTACTTC
v_call: TRBV30; clone_size: -; d_call: -; j_call: TRBJ1-2; cdr3_aa: CAWSASARGYTF; cdr3_nt: TGTGCCTGGAGTGCCTCCGCGCGGGGCTACACCTTC
v_call: TRBV24-1; clone_size: once; d_call: -; j_call: TRBJ1-2; cdr3_aa: CATSRDNYNGYTF; cdr3_nt: TGTGCCACCAGTCGGGACAACTACAATGGCTACACCTTC
v_call: TRBV7-2; clone_size: -; d_call: -; j_call: TRBJ1-1; cdr3_aa: CASSLRRQKAFF; cdr3_nt: TGTGCCAGCAGCTTACGAAGACAGAAAGCTTTCTTT
v_call: TRBV19; clone_size: few; d_call: TRBD1; j_call: TRBJ1-5; cdr3_aa: CASSIGRDRGHQPQHF; cdr3_nt: TGTGCCAGTAGTATAGGGAGGGACAGGGGGCATCAGCCCCAGCATTTT
v_call: TRBV5-1; clone_size: once; d_call: TRBD1; j_call: TRBJ2-2; cdr3_aa: CASSLTGASGELFF; cdr3_nt: TGCGCCAGCAGTCTCACAGGGGCTTCTGGGGAGCTGTTTTTT
v_call: TRBV9; clone_size: -; d_call: TRBD1; j_call: TRBJ1-6; cdr3_aa: CASSLGQEGSPLHF; cdr3_nt: TGTGCCAGCAGCCTAGGACAGGAAGGTTCACCCCTCCACTTT
v_call: TRBV19; clone_size: once; d_call: -; j_call: TRBJ2-2; cdr3_aa: CASSMGAQGTGELFF; cdr3_nt: TGTGCCAGTAGTATGGGAGCACAGGGAACCGGGGAGCTGTTTTTT
v_call: TRBV7-9; clone_size: -; d_call: -; j_call: TRBJ1-1; cdr3_aa: CASSLGQENTEAFF; cdr3_nt: TGTGCCAGCAGCTTAGGGCAAGAGAACACTGAAGCTTTCTTT
v_call: TRBV28; clone_size: -; d_call: -; j_call: TRBJ1-3; cdr3_aa: CASRSPPGSGNTIYF; cdr3_nt: TGTGCCAGCAGGTCCCCCCCGGGTAGTGGAAACACCATATATTTT
v_call: TRBV7-2; clone_size: -; d_call: -; j_call: TRBJ2-5; cdr3_aa: CASSPTREETQYF; cdr3_nt: TGTGCCAGCAGCCCCACTAGGGAGGAGACCCAGTACTTC
v_call: TRBV9; clone_size: -; d_call: TRBD1; j_call: TRBJ2-1; cdr3_aa: CASSARQGLSVSYNEQFF; cdr3_nt: TGTGCCAGCAGCGCCCGACAGGGTCTTAGCGTCTCCTACAATGAGCAGTTCTTC
v_call: TRBV6-6; clone_size: -; d_call: -; j_call: TRBJ1-5; cdr3_aa: CASRWGGSNQPQHF; cdr3_nt: TGTGCCAGCAGGTGGGGGGGGAGCAATCAGCCCCAGCATTTT
v_call: TRBV28; clone_size: -; d_call: TRBD1; j_call: TRBJ1-5; cdr3_aa: CASSFKQGVTDPQHF; cdr3_nt: TGTGCCAGCAGTTTCAAACAGGGGGTGACCGATCCCCAGCATTTT
v_call: TRBV5-6; clone_size: -; d_call: -; j_call: TRBJ1-2; cdr3_aa: CASSLAGYGYTF; cdr3_nt: TGTGCCAGCAGCCTCGCGGGGTATGGCTACACCTTC
v_call: TRBV30; clone_size: once; d_call: -; j_call: TRBJ1-2; cdr3_aa: CAWSEDRGLYGYTF; cdr3_nt: TGTGCCTGGAGTGAAGATCGGGGACTCTATGGCTACACCTTC
v_call: TRBV10-3; clone_size: -; d_call: -; j_call: TRBJ1-3; cdr3_aa: CAISESLVQGPGNTIYF; cdr3_nt: TGTGCCATCAGTGAGTCGCTAGTACAGGGTCCGGGAAACACCATATATTTT
v_call: TRBV28; clone_size: -; d_call: -; j_call: TRBJ2-7; cdr3_aa: CASSPTRLGSYEQYF; cdr3_nt: TGTGCCAGCAGTCCGACTAGGCTGGGATCCTACGAGCAGTACTTC
v_call: TRBV11-2; clone_size: -; d_call: -; j_call: TRBJ1-2; cdr3_aa: CASSRGATNYGYTF; cdr3_nt: TGTGCCAGCAGCCGGGGGGCTACTAACTATGGCTACACCTTC
v_call: TRBV30; clone_size: -; d_call: -; j_call: TRBJ1-1; cdr3_aa: CAWSVWGVNTEAFF; cdr3_nt: TGTGCCTGGAGTGTGTGGGGGGTAAACACTGAAGCTTTCTTT
v_call: TRBV20-1; clone_size: once; d_call: -; j_call: TRBJ1-1; cdr3_aa: CSARGRVSAFF; cdr3_nt: TGCAGTGCTAGGGGCAGGGTAAGCGCTTTCTTT
v_call: TRBV13; clone_size: -; d_call: -; j_call: TRBJ2-2; cdr3_aa: CASSRRSIDGELFF; cdr3_nt: TGTGCCAGCAGCAGGCGGAGTATTGACGGGGAGCTGTTTTTT
v_call: TRBV4-3; clone_size: -; d_call: -; j_call: TRBJ1-6; cdr3_aa: CASSQDERGSSYNSPLHF; cdr3_nt: TGCGCCAGCAGCCAAGATGAGCGGGGTAGCTCCTATAATTCACCCCTCCACTTT
v_call: TRBV28; clone_size: few; d_call: -; j_call: TRBJ1-6; cdr3_aa: CASTSSGTYNSPLHF; cdr3_nt: TGTGCCAGCACTTCCTCAGGGACCTATAATTCACCCCTCCACTTT
v_call: TRBV5-5; clone_size: -; d_call: -; j_call: TRBJ1-6; cdr3_aa: CASSFLRPDSPLHF; cdr3_nt: TGTGCCAGCAGCTTCCTCAGGCCCGATTCACCCCTCCACTTT
v_call: TRBV29-1; clone_size: -; d_call: -; j_call: TRBJ2-1; cdr3_aa: CSVGEISYNEQFF; cdr3_nt: TGCAGCGTCGGGGAGATATCCTACAATGAGCAGTTCTTC
v_call: TRBV10-3; clone_size: -; d_call: -; j_call: TRBJ2-1; cdr3_aa: CAITSGLGDNEQFF; cdr3_nt: TGTGCCATCACCTCTGGGTTAGGAGACAATGAGCAGTTCTTC
v_call: TRBV5-5; clone_size: -; d_call: TRBD1; j_call: TRBJ1-1; cdr3_aa: CASSWGQAGGMNTEAFF; cdr3_nt: TGTGCCAGCAGCTGGGGACAGGCAGGGGGGATGAACACTGAAGCTTTCTTT
v_call: TRBV7-2; clone_size: -; d_call: -; j_call: TRBJ2-3; cdr3_aa: CASSLQGSSTDTQYF; cdr3_nt: TGTGCCAGCAGCTTGCAGGGCTCCTCCACAGATACGCAGTATTTT
v_call: TRBV27; clone_size: once; d_call: -; j_call: TRBJ2-3; cdr3_aa: CASCWTASTDTQYF; cdr3_nt: TGTGCCAGCTGCTGGACAGCATCCACAGATACGCAGTATTTT
v_call: TRBV2; clone_size: -; d_call: TRBD1; j_call: TRBJ2-6; cdr3_aa: CASGQTGLPSGANVLTF; cdr3_nt: TGTGCCAGCGGGCAGACAGGGTTGCCTTCTGGGGCCAACGTCCTGACTTTC
v_call: TRBV7-2; clone_size: once; d_call: TRBD1; j_call: TRBJ2-7; cdr3_aa: CASSLGRGSYEQYF; cdr3_nt: TGTGCCAGCAGCTTGGGCAGGGGGTCCTACGAGCAGTACTTC
v_call: TRBV7-8; clone_size: -; d_call: -; j_call: TRBJ1-4; cdr3_aa: CASSLENIPTNEKLFF; cdr3_nt: TGTGCCAGCAGCTTAGAGAACATTCCAACTAATGAAAAACTGTTTTTT
v_call: TRBV2; clone_size: -; d_call: -; j_call: TRBJ1-4; cdr3_aa: CASSDRVGVNEKLFF; cdr3_nt: TGTGCCAGCAGTGATAGGGTGGGAGTTAATGAAAAACTGTTTTTT
v_call: TRBV7-9; clone_size: -; d_call: -; j_call: TRBJ1-1; cdr3_aa: CASSLWLHKNTEAFF; cdr3_nt: TGTGCCAGCAGCTTATGGTTACACAAGAACACTGAAGCTTTCTTT
v_call: TRBV2; clone_size: -; d_call: TRBD2; j_call: TRBJ2-3; cdr3_aa: CASSVVRGSTDTQYF; cdr3_nt: TGTGCCAGCAGTGTTGTGCGGGGGAGCACAGATACGCAGTATTTT
v_call: TRBV5-4; clone_size: -; d_call: -; j_call: TRBJ2-1; cdr3_aa: CASSLPRYRSYNEQFF; cdr3_nt: TGTGCCAGCAGCTTGCCCCGGTACCGCTCATACAATGAGCAGTTCTTC
v_call: TRBV10-3; clone_size: -; d_call: TRBD1; j_call: TRBJ2-7; cdr3_aa: CAISQRPGTGVEQYF; cdr3_nt: TGTGCCATCAGTCAAAGGCCCGGGACAGGGGTCGAGCAGTACTTC
v_call: TRBV3-1/TRBV3-2; clone_size: once; d_call: TRBD1; j_call: TRBJ1-2; cdr3_aa: CASSPTGEIYGYTF; cdr3_nt: TGTGCCAGCAGCCCAACAGGGGAGATCTATGGCTACACCTTC
v_call: TRBV15; clone_size: -; d_call: TRBD1; j_call: TRBJ2-3; cdr3_aa: CATTPDRGYYTQYF; cdr3_nt: TGTGCCACCACTCCGGACAGGGGGTATTATACGCAGTATTTT
v_call: TRBV4-3; clone_size: -; d_call: TRBD1; j_call: TRBJ1-6; cdr3_aa: CASSQGQSGSYNSPLHF; cdr3_nt: TGCGCCAGCAGCCAGGGACAGTCCGGCTCCTATAATTCACCCCTCCACTTT
v_call: TRBV9; clone_size: -; d_call: TRBD2; j_call: TRBJ2-1; cdr3_aa: CASSPLPPGTSGYNEQFF; cdr3_nt: TGTGCCAGCAGCCCTCTCCCCCCCGGGACTAGCGGCTACAATGAGCAGTTCTTC
v_call: TRBV9; clone_size: -; d_call: -; j_call: TRBJ1-6; cdr3_aa: CASSTWASSYNSPLHF; cdr3_nt: TGTGCCAGCAGCACCTGGGCCAGCTCCTATAATTCACCCCTCCACTTT
v_call: TRBV7-2; clone_size: -; d_call: -; j_call: TRBJ1-1; cdr3_aa: CASSLYRLNTEAFF; cdr3_nt: TGTGCCAGCAGCTTATACAGGTTGAACACTGAAGCTTTCTTT
v_call: TRBV5-1; clone_size: -; d_call: -; j_call: TRBJ1-2; cdr3_aa: CASSLDRVAGYTF; cdr3_nt: TGCGCCAGCAGCTTGGACAGGGTCGCTGGCTACACCTTC
v_call: TRBV7-2; clone_size: -; d_call: TRBD2; j_call: TRBJ2-1; cdr3_aa: CASSNGLAGGLNEQFF; cdr3_nt: TGTGCCAGCAGCAATGGACTAGCGGGGGGTCTTAATGAGCAGTTCTTC
v_call: TRBV7-9; clone_size: -; d_call: TRBD1; j_call: TRBJ2-7; cdr3_aa: CASSLAGQGGEQYF; cdr3_nt: TGTGCCAGCAGCTTAGCTGGACAGGGGGGCGAGCAGTACTTC
v_call: TRBV7-9; clone_size: -; d_call: -; j_call: TRBJ1-2; cdr3_aa: CASTPLYTF; cdr3_nt: TGTGCCAGCACCCCCCTTTACACCTTC
v_call: TRBV11-2; clone_size: -; d_call: TRBD1; j_call: TRBJ1-6; cdr3_aa: CASSYRDSSYNSPLHF; cdr3_nt: TGTGCCAGCAGCTACCGGGACAGCTCCTATAATTCACCCCTCCACTTT
v_call: TRBV4-3; clone_size: -; d_call: TRBD1; j_call: TRBJ1-3; cdr3_aa: CASSQEQGLRSGNTIYF; cdr3_nt: TGCGCCAGCAGCCAAGAACAGGGGCTGAGGTCTGGAAACACCATATATTTT